The TCR beta chain under discussion was sequenced for a study of T cell repertoires in cytomegalovirus infection. Study details: It can be stated that public TCR beta signatures indicated CMV infection as well as a matching HLA type.

With regard to this clonotype: Its specificity is not known.

MiXCR was run by TCRdb on the reads, yielding one entry per CDR3 protein. The sample holds some 450,000 distinct CDR3 sequences, approximately 31% seen once. Whole-study results and caveats: The response measured ex vivo was dominated by TCR beta clonotypes (HLA-C-restricted and CMV-specific).

Germline CDR1 reads SNHLY; CDR2 reads FYNNEI. This CDR3 has 13 residues. Trimming removed 4 bases at V and 5 bases at J, with 9 bases between. This sequence was found in a human donor in good health (CMV status not recorded). Some clones in this sample may be carry-over from other donors' samples. The material sequenced was PBMCs. The rearrangement joins TRBV2 to TRBJ1-5; D possibly corresponds to TRBD1 (6 bases). The CDR3 bases are TGTGCCAGCAGTGGGGACAATGATCAGCCCCAGCATTTT. Its translation is CASSGDNDQPQHF.